The 3 T cell receptor beta chains below were found in one sample sequenced in a study of T cell changes during pregnancy in multiple sclerosis (dated 2019 in TCRdb). Preparation of the library involved the immunoSEQ multiplex PCR assay. The source is immuneACCESS, and TCRdb retained only in-frame sequences with V and J called. Part of the clones is not carried over; for the studies checked, unresolved V genes explain less than half of this, and the remainder is unexplained. Across this sample there are roughly 89,000 clones, with 85% to 95% seen only once. The ten largest clones add up to about 4.5% of the sample. The specimen comprised peripheral blood, sampled in the first trimester of pregnancy. All receptors come from a female donor with multiple sclerosis, enrolled in a pregnancy study.

The chain uses TRBV5-6 and TRBJ1-2, with D possibly being TRBD1 (6 bases). The CDR3 has 12 residues. Germline V gene data show CDR1 as SGHDT and CDR2 as YYEEEE. Trimming left V 2 bases short and J 8 bases short, with 10 bases between. CDR3 amino acids: CASSFAGAGYTF. CDR3 nucleotide sequence: TGTGCCAGCAGCTTTGCAGGGGCGGGCTACACCTTC.

V gene TRBV9 combines with J gene TRBJ2-3; D not certain. The V and J ends lost 3 bases and 0 bases respectively, with 8 bases between them. The length of the CDR3 is 14 residues. From germline, CDR1 is SGDLS and CDR2 YYNGEE. CDR3 residues: CASSAVRSTDTQYF. The CDR3 DNA reads TGTGCCAGCAGCGCTGTTCGGAGCACAGATACGCAGTATTTT.

In DNA, the CDR3 is TGCAGCGTTGACAGGGATTCTAGCACAGATACGCAGTATTTT. Protein sequence: CSVDRDSSTDTQYF. The genes are TRBV29-1 and TRBJ2-3, with D possibly matching TRBD1 (5 bases). CDR3 length: 14 residues. Trimming took off 3 bases at V and 0 bases at J, with 10 bases between the two ends. Germline V gene data show CDR1 as SQVTM and CDR2 as ANQGSEA.